Listed below are T cell receptor beta chains from one sample, sequenced in a study of identical twins. TCRdb reprocessed the 5' RACE reads via MiXCR and lists one record per CDR3 protein. The sample has fewer than 350,000 distinct CDR3 sequences; 6.5% to 9.5% are singletons. Another study also made use of these data, one on yellow fever vaccine responses in identical twins.

Source material: memory (CD45RO+) T cells sorted from blood. These TCRs come from a woman in her late teens or twenties in good health. The CDR3 runs from the conserved cysteine through the conserved F or W. A D gene is named only where the DNA matches it firmly. Clone sizes are given selectively: once, few, many, or a class where the clone is expanded.

V gene	J gene	D gene	clone size	CDR3 protein	CDR3 DNA
TRBV6-1	TRBJ2-5	.	few	CASSVSGTIETQYF	TGTGCCAGCAGTGTTTCCGGGACGATAGAGACCCAGTACTTC
TRBV4-1	TRBJ2-2	.	.	CASSQGAGRTGELFF	TGCGCCAGCAGCCAAGGAGCAGGGCGCACCGGGGAGCTGTTTTTT
TRBV3-1	TRBJ1-2	.	.	CASSQPSAGGYTF	TGTGCCAGCAGCCAACCCTCAGCTGGTGGCTACACCTTC
TRBV5-1	TRBJ2-1	TRBD1	few	CASRSGTGSNEQFF	TGCGCCAGCAGGTCTGGGACAGGGTCGAATGAGCAGTTCTTC
TRBV5-1	TRBJ2-7	TRBD2	.	CASSLRSGGPPYEQYF	TGCGCCAGCAGCTTGAGGTCGGGAGGCCCCCCCTACGAGCAGTACTTC
TRBV2	TRBJ1-1	TRBD1	.	CASSALPLTGSEAFF	TGTGCCAGCAGTGCCTTGCCTTTGACAGGGTCTGAAGCTTTCTTT
TRBV7-8	TRBJ1-6	TRBD1	few	CASSQRTGTNSPLHF	TGTGCCAGCAGCCAGAGGACAGGGACAAATTCACCCCTCCACTTT
TRBV5-1	TRBJ2-5	.	once	CASSLPETQYF	TGCGCCAGCAGCTTGCCCGAGACCCAGTACTTC
TRBV11-1	TRBJ2-1	.	.	CASSERTGTSYNEQFF	TGTGCCAGCAGCGAAAGAACAGGGACGTCCTACAATGAGCAGTTCTTC
TRBV19	TRBJ2-7	.	.	CASSIVISYEQYF	TGTGCCAGTAGTATAGTAATATCCTACGAGCAGTACTTC
TRBV28	TRBJ1-2	.	.	CASSSRPRSYGYTF	TGTGCCAGCAGTTCCCGGCCAAGAAGCTATGGCTACACCTTC
TRBV28	TRBJ2-4	.	many	CASSYKNIQYF	TGTGCCAGCAGTTACAAAAACATTCAGTACTTC
TRBV7-6	TRBJ1-3	.	many	CASSLGTSLGNTIYF	TGTGCCAGCAGCTTAGGCACAAGCCTTGGAAACACCATATATTTT
TRBV12-3/TRBV12-4	TRBJ1-4	.	many	CASSLRQATNEKLFF	TGTGCCAGCAGTTTGAGACAGGCAACTAATGAAAAACTGTTTTTT
TRBV6-1	TRBJ1-1	TRBD1	.	CATFDRVEPEAFF	TGTGCCACCTTCGACAGGGTAGAACCTGAAGCTTTCTTT
TRBV12-3/TRBV12-4	TRBJ2-2	TRBD1	few	CASRLTGGPGELFF	TGTGCCAGCAGATTAACAGGGGGCCCCGGGGAGCTGTTTTTT
TRBV10-2	TRBJ2-2	TRBD1	many	CATWDRGRTGELFF	TGCGCCACCTGGGACAGGGGGCGGACCGGGGAGCTGTTTTTT
TRBV4-2	TRBJ1-1	.	many	CASSHVAAGGTEAFF	TGTGCCAGCAGCCATGTTGCGGCCGGGGGGACTGAAGCTTTCTTT
TRBV28	TRBJ2-5	.	many	CASSIRKETQYF	TGTGCCAGCAGTATTAGGAAGGAGACCCAGTACTTC
TRBV5-1	TRBJ2-1	TRBD2	.	CASSSGGGAGYNEQFF	TGCGCCAGCAGCTCCGGGGGGGGAGCGGGTTACAATGAGCAGTTCTTC
TRBV3-1	TRBJ2-2	TRBD2	few	CASSQPGGGELFF	TGTGCCAGCAGCCAACCGGGGGGCGGGGAGCTGTTTTTT
TRBV3-1	TRBJ1-6	.	many	CASSQGVNNSPLHF	TGTGCCAGCAGCCAGGGAGTGAATAATTCACCCCTCCACTTT
TRBV18	TRBJ1-4	.	few	CASSPGVTNEKLFF	TGTGCCAGCTCACCAGGGGTTACTAATGAAAAACTGTTTTTT
TRBV7-2	TRBJ2-1	.	many	CASSLARGYEQFF	TGTGCCAGCAGCTTAGCGAGGGGTTATGAGCAGTTCTTC
TRBV20-1	TRBJ1-5	.	.	CSATRTDSNQPQHF	TGCAGTGCTACCCGGACTGATAGCAATCAGCCCCAGCATTTT
TRBV3-1	TRBJ2-1	TRBD2	many	CASSLRVGGGPYNEQFF	TGTGCCAGCAGCCTCCGGGTAGGCGGGGGGCCCTACAATGAGCAGTTCTTC
TRBV5-1	TRBJ2-2	TRBD2	.	CASSLFSGRFSTGELFF	TGCGCCAGCAGCTTGTTTAGCGGGAGGTTTAGCACCGGGGAGCTGTTTTTT
TRBV20-1	TRBJ2-5	.	few	CSSRATLQETQYF	TGCAGTTCGCGGGCCACCCTCCAAGAGACCCAGTACTTC
TRBV5-1	TRBJ1-4	.	few	CASSLEGPNEKLFF	TGCGCCAGCAGCTTGGAAGGGCCCAATGAAAAACTGTTTTTT
TRBV15	TRBJ1-1	.	.	CATSKNTEAFF	TGTGCCACCAGCAAAAACACTGAAGCTTTCTTT
TRBV10-3	TRBJ1-1	TRBD1	many	CAITGTGRGMNTEAFF	TGTGCCATCACTGGGACAGGGAGGGGTATGAACACTGAAGCTTTCTTT
TRBV7-8	TRBJ2-1	.	few	CASSLAQGFGNEQFF	TGTGCCAGCAGCTTAGCGCAGGGGTTCGGAAATGAGCAGTTCTTC
TRBV6-1	TRBJ2-1	.	few	CASSEFVEFPYNEQFF	TGTGCCAGCAGTGAATTTGTAGAATTCCCCTACAATGAGCAGTTCTTC
TRBV5-1	TRBJ2-2	.	.	CGSYTGDSNTGELFF	TGCGGCAGCTATACCGGGGACTCGAACACCGGGGAGCTGTTTTTT
TRBV7-7	TRBJ2-5	TRBD1	few	CASSLATGLATQYF	TGTGCCAGCAGCTTAGCGACAGGGCTGGCAACCCAGTACTTC
TRBV5-6	TRBJ2-5	TRBD1	.	CASSFATGAQETQYF	TGTGCCAGCAGCTTTGCTACAGGGGCCCAAGAGACCCAGTACTTC
TRBV19	TRBJ2-2	.	.	CASSEAGELFF	TGTGCCAGTTCTGAAGCCGGGGAGCTGTTTTTT
TRBV29-1	TRBJ1-1	.	few	CSVLGAQNTEAFF	TGCAGCGTTTTAGGGGCGCAGAACACTGAAGCTTTCTTT
TRBV10-3	TRBJ2-4	.	.	CAISVNFGNIQYF	TGTGCCATCAGTGTCAACTTTGGGAACATTCAGTACTTC
TRBV29-1	TRBJ2-3	TRBD1	few	CSVVSRGRTDTQYF	TGCAGCGTTGTTTCCAGGGGGCGTACAGATACGCAGTATTTT
TRBV5-8	TRBJ1-6	.	.	CASSLGPRTSFNSPLHF	TGTGCCAGCAGCTTGGGGCCTCGGACGTCCTTTAATTCACCCCTCCACTTT
TRBV4-1	TRBJ1-5	.	many	CASSQAGLNNQPQHF	TGCGCCAGCAGCCAAGCCGGACTGAACAATCAGCCCCAGCATTTT
TRBV5-1	TRBJ2-1	.	.	CASTITQGYNEQFF	TGCGCCAGCACCATTACTCAAGGGTACAATGAGCAGTTCTTC
TRBV3-1	TRBJ2-1	TRBD2	many	CASSPRTSASYNEQFF	TGTGCCAGCAGCCCGCGGACTAGCGCCTCCTACAATGAGCAGTTCTTC
TRBV6-2/TRBV6-3	TRBJ2-3	.	many	CASREGLSTDTQYF	TGTGCCAGCAGGGAGGGACTTAGCACAGATACGCAGTATTTT
TRBV27	TRBJ1-3	TRBD1	many	CASKSGTGGNTIYF	TGTGCCAGCAAATCCGGGACAGGTGGAAACACCATATATTTT